Below are 32 T cell receptor beta chains sequenced from a single sample in a study of shared clonotypes between healthy human individuals. Repertoires were generated with immunoSEQ multiplex PCR, while TCRdb's copy carries only in-frame clones and drops some. The table includes over 1.4 million clones, 95% to 97% detected once. Sequenced material: naive CD4+ T cells sorted from blood. Subset reported: CD45RA+ positively selected. These receptors were obtained from a man younger than 40 in good health.

V is TRBV6-5 and J is TRBJ1-3, with D maybe TRBD1 (5 bases). V was pared by 6 bases and J by 0 bases, with 12 bases between. Germline-derived CDR1 and CDR2 are MNHEY and SVGAGI. The CDR3 runs 15 residues. In DNA, the CDR3 is TGTGCCAGCAGATCCACAGGACACTCTGGAAACACCATATATTTT. It specifies CASRSTGHSGNTIYF.

The CDR3 is CASSSGGLNEKLFF. CDR3 nucleotide sequence: TGTGCCAGCAGTTCGGGGGGCCTGAATGAAAAACTGTTTTTT. The chain combines TRBV6-6 with TRBJ1-4; a possible D gene is TRBD1 (6 bases). The CDR3 length is 14 residues. Trimming removed 4 bases from V and 5 bases from J, with 11 bases in between. Germline CDR1 reads MNHNY; CDR2 reads SVGAGI (reference sequence).

In nucleotides, the CDR3 is TGTGCCAGCTCACCAGGGAGCTCAGGATATGGCTACACCTTC. It translates to CASSPGSSGYGYTF. This chain links TRBV18 with TRBJ1-2; D unresolved. Germline V gene sequence: CDR1 KGHSH, CDR2 LQKENI. The CDR3 runs to 14 residues. Deletions cut 2 bases from V and 5 bases from J, with 12 bases between.

The V gene is TRBV15, the J gene TRBJ2-7, with D perhaps matching TRBD1 (6 bases). CDR3 size: 14 residues. V was trimmed by 4 bases and J by 3 bases, leaving 13 bases between them. Germline CDR1 LNHNV, CDR2 YYDKDF (reference sequence). The DNA of the CDR3 is TGTGCCACCAGCAAAGGGGGTACTGTCTACGAGCAGTACTTC. It encodes CATSKGGTVYEQYF.

The rearrangement uses TRBV6-6 and TRBJ2-1, with TRBD2 as a possible D gene (6 bases). The CDR3 spans 15 residues. CDR1 is MNHNY, CDR2 SVGAGI, per germline (reference sequence). V was shortened by 4 bases and J by 7 bases, with 17 bases between the two germline ends. CDR3 DNA sequence: TGTGCCAGCAGTTCCCGCGGTGGAGGAGGGAATGAGCAGTTCTTC. Translated: CASSSRGGGGNEQFF.

The chain links TRBV11-2 to TRBJ2-5; 10 nucleotides agree with TRBD2. The CDR3 consists of 18 residues. CDR1 and CDR2 from the germline V gene are SGHAT and FQNNGV. Trimming cost V 0 bases and J 2 bases; bases outside gene matches: 9. CDR3 loop: CASSLEGIWTSGQETQYF. The CDR3 bases are TGTGCCAGCAGCTTAGAGGGTATCTGGACTAGCGGACAAGAGACCCAGTACTTC.

This clone was counted once. Within the sample, other DNA sequences also encode this same CDR3. This sequence joins TRBV6-6 and TRBJ2-7, with D uncertain. Trimming stripped 0 bases from V and 0 bases from J, with 3 bases between. The CDR3 loop spans 13 amino acids. Per the germline V gene, CDR1 is MNHNY and CDR2 is SVGAGI (reference sequence). The CDR3 protein is CASSYSSSYEQYF. The CDR3 DNA follows: TGTGCCAGCAGTTACTCCAGCTCCTACGAGCAGTACTTC.

V and J are TRBV5-4 and TRBJ2-3; the D is unclear. The V and J ends lost 2 bases and 1 base respectively, with 11 bases between them. Germline values: CDR1 SGHNT, CDR2 YYREEE (reference sequence). The CDR3 sequence is 15 residues long. CDR3 loop: CASSFNSQGTDTQYF. The DNA of the CDR3 is TGTGCCAGCAGCTTCAATAGCCAAGGCACAGATACGCAGTATTTT.

The CDR3 spells CASSPHPGPSDTQYF. CDR3 DNA: TGTGCCAGCAGCCCCCACCCAGGGCCCTCAGATACGCAGTATTTT. The V gene is TRBV2, the J gene TRBJ2-3, with a tentative D call TRBD1 (5 bases). The V gene lost 6 bases and the J gene lost 4 bases, with 17 bases spanning the gap. There are 15 residues in the CDR3. Germline V gene sequence: CDR1 SNHLY, CDR2 FYNNEI.

V gene TRBV29-1 combines with J gene TRBJ2-5; 11 nucleotides line up with TRBD1. J gave up 2 bases and V 7 bases, and 6 bases lay outside the gene matches. Germline loops: CDR1 SQVTM, CDR2 ANQGSEA. This CDR3 comprises 14 residues. CDR3 coding DNA: TGCAGCGCAACGGACAGGGGGCTACAAGAGACCCAGTACTTC. This codes for CSATDRGLQETQYF.

This sequence joins TRBV9 and TRBJ2-7; TRBD1 aligns across 7 bases. The CDR3 is made up of 15 amino acids. With V trimmed by 0 bases and J by 0 bases, 3 bases remained unmatched. Germline CDR1 reads SGDLS; CDR2 reads YYNGEE. The CDR3 DNA is TGTGCCAGCAGCGTAGGCGGACAGGACTCCTACGAGCAGTACTTC. This gives the protein CASSVGGQDSYEQYF.

The chain links TRBV7-9 to TRBJ1-3; D remains ambiguous. CDR1 and CDR2 from the germline V gene are SEHNR and FQNEAQ (reference sequence). V shed 1 base and J shed 1 base, with 11 bases lying between them. The CDR3 runs 16 residues. For the CDR3, the DNA is TGTGCCAGCAGCTTAGTTAGGTCCGGGTCTGGAAACACCATATATTTT. Protein: CASSLVRSGSGNTIYF.

The chain links TRBV5-6 to TRBJ1-5, with 9 nucleotides matching TRBD1. The length of the CDR3 is 15 residues. Germline loops: CDR1 SGHDT, CDR2 YYEEEE. V shed 0 bases, J shed 7 bases, and the junction held 5 bases outside the gene matches. CDR3 nucleotides: TGTGCCAGCAGCTTGGGGGACAGGGAAACACAGCCCCAGCATTTT. This translates into CASSLGDRETQPQHF.

This clone was seen only once. The sample contains more than one DNA sequence encoding this CDR3. This rearrangement joins TRBV11-2 to TRBJ2-1; D is uncertain. Trimming left V 3 bases short and J 0 bases short, with 9 bases between. Germline V gives CDR1 SGHAT, CDR2 FQNNGV. The CDR3 length is 15 residues. The CDR3 region has the DNA TGTGCCAGCAGCTTTCAACCGTACTCCTACAATGAGCAGTTCTTC. Translating it yields CASSFQPYSYNEQFF.

This sequence joins TRBV5-1 and TRBJ1-1; possibly TRBD1 for D (6 bases). The ends were cut back, 3 bases at V and 3 bases at J, with 12 bases in the middle. From germline, CDR1 is SGHRS and CDR2 YFSETQ. The CDR3 contains 14 residues. DNA of the CDR3: TGCGCCAGCAGCTCGCACAGGGAGGACACTGAAGCTTTCTTT. Protein sequence: CASSSHREDTEAFF.

The chain carries TRBV7-2 and TRBJ1-5; no clear D gene. CDR1 SGHTA and CDR2 FQGNSA come from the germline V gene. V was cut by 8 bases and J by 5 bases, with 13 bases left in between. The CDR3 loop spans 13 amino acids. CDR3 region: CASALAVDQPQHF. CDR3 sequence (DNA): TGTGCCAGCGCCCTGGCAGTTGATCAGCCCCAGCATTTT.

V usage is TRBV19 and J usage is TRBJ1-5; D is uncertain. Deletions cut 3 bases from V and 7 bases from J, with 13 bases between. The CDR3 totals 14 residues. In germline, CDR1 is LNHDA, CDR2 SQIVND (reference sequence). For the CDR3, the DNA is TGTGCCAGTAGTATCGGCCCGGCGGGGCAGCCCCAGCATTTT. As protein: CASSIGPAGQPQHF.

The chain carries TRBV28 and TRBJ1-2; D is possibly TRBD1 (5 bases). Trimming removed 6 bases at V and 4 bases at J, with 15 bases between. Germline V gene data show CDR1 as MDHEN and CDR2 as SYDVKM. This CDR3 is built from 14 residues. The CDR3 reads CASSRRGGTYGYTF. DNA for the CDR3: TGTGCCAGCAGCCGAAGGGGAGGGACCTATGGCTACACCTTC.

This chain connects TRBV6-1 to TRBJ2-7; tentative D call: TRBD2 (5 bases). Germline V gene data show CDR1 as MNHNS and CDR2 as SASEGT. The V gene lost 7 bases and the J gene lost 0 bases, with 13 bases spanning the gap. This CDR3 comprises 14 residues. The CDR3 reads CASILADSSYEQYF. CDR3 DNA sequence: TGTGCCAGCATATTGGCGGACTCCTCCTACGAGCAGTACTTC.

The V and J genes are TRBV6-5 and TRBJ1-5; D is perhaps TRBD1 (5 bases). Trimming left V 5 bases short and J 6 bases short, with 11 bases between. The CDR3 contains 13 residues. Germline CDR1 reads MNHEY; CDR2 reads SVGAGI. CDR3: CASSRRGSQPQHF. In nucleotides, the CDR3 is TGTGCCAGCAGTCGACGGGGGAGTCAGCCCCAGCATTTT.

V gene TRBV27 combines with J gene TRBJ2-3; 12 bases align to TRBD2. The CDR3 spans 15 residues. V lost 5 bases and J lost 1; bases outside the gene matches: 1. Germline CDR1 and CDR2: MNHEY and SMNVEV (reference sequence). Here the CDR3 reads CASSTSGRRTDTQYF. The DNA of the CDR3 is TGTGCCAGCAGTACTAGCGGGAGGCGCACAGATACGCAGTATTTT.

The chain recombines TRBV2 with TRBJ2-2; D may be TRBD2 (6 bases). The V end was cut by 9 bases, the J end by 7 bases, with 12 bases between. The CDR3 consists of 12 residues. Germline CDR1 reads SNHLY; CDR2 reads FYNNEI. CDR3 DNA sequence: TGTGCCAGGATGGCGCGGGACGGGGAGCTGTTTTTT. It specifies CARMARDGELFF.

CDR3 in amino acids: CASSLGGTGGHEQFF. CDR3 nucleotide sequence: TGTGCCAGCAGTTTAGGGGGGACAGGGGGGCATGAGCAGTTCTTC. The chain joins TRBV27 to TRBJ2-1; 11 nucleotides align to TRBD1. Germline V gives CDR1 MNHEY, CDR2 SMNVEV (reference sequence). This CDR3 is 15 amino acids long. V gave up 2 bases and J gave up 8 bases; unmatched junction bases: 5.

The chain combines TRBV9 with TRBJ1-3; D gene uncertain. Trimming pared 4 bases from V and 4 bases from J, leaving 15 bases between. Germline-derived CDR1 and CDR2 are SGDLS and YYNGEE. The CDR3 loop spans 15 amino acids. DNA for the CDR3: TGTGCCAGCAGCCTGCTAGGGAGTGACGGAAACACCATATATTTT. Residues: CASSLLGSDGNTIYF.

As concerns this clone: This sample includes further DNA sequences coding for the same CDR3. This chain joins TRBV30 and TRBJ2-1, with 14 nucleotides matching TRBD2. The V segment lost 3 bases and the J segment 4 bases; nucleotides outside the gene matches: 2. Germline CDR1 and CDR2: GTSNPN and SVGIG (reference sequence). CDR3 size: 15 residues. CDR3 coding DNA: TGTGCCTGGAGCGGACTAGCGGGAGGATACAATGAGCAGTTCTTC. Translated, it gives CAWSGLAGGYNEQFF.

The rearrangement joins TRBV7-9 to TRBJ2-3; D ambiguous. The CDR3 extends over 14 amino acids. Germline lookup yields CDR1 SEHNR and CDR2 FQNEAQ (reference sequence). With 5 bases removed from V and 2 bases from J, the gap between germline ends came to 11 bases. CDR3 region: CASSPTSLTDTQYF. CDR3 bases: TGTGCCAGCAGCCCTACATCCCTCACAGATACGCAGTATTTT. Full variable domain (outside the CDR3, taken from reference TRBV7-9 and TRBJ2-3): DTGVSQNPRHKITKRGQNVTFRCDPISEHNRLYWYRQTLGQGPEFLTYFQNEAQLEKSRLLSDRFSAERPKGSFSTLEIQRTEQGDSAMYLCASSPTSLTDTQYFGPGTRLTVL.

As for this clone: In the same sample, other DNA sequences code for this CDR3. The chain links TRBV19 to TRBJ2-3, with 7 bases lining up with TRBD1. The CDR3 is 14 residues long. The ends lost 3 bases at V and 1 base at J; junction bases unmatched: 1. CDR1 is LNHDA and CDR2 is SQIVND in the germline V gene (reference sequence). The CDR3 spells CASSIGQGTDTQYF. The CDR3, as DNA: TGTGCCAGTAGTATTGGACAGGGCACAGATACGCAGTATTTT.

Written as DNA, the CDR3 is TGTGCCAGCAGCAAAAGAGTCAGGTTCTACGAGCAGTACTTC. Translated: CASSKRVRFYEQYF. The V gene is TRBV21-1, the J gene TRBJ2-7; the D segment call TRBD1 is taken from the table without a DNA check. TRBV21-1 is an annotated pseudogene. This CDR3 has 14 residues.

Written as DNA, the CDR3 is TGTGCCACCAGCAGAACTCCTAGCGGAGAACAAGAGACCCAGTACTTC. Translating gives CATSRTPSGEQETQYF. The chain recombines TRBV15 with TRBJ2-5, with 7 bases that match TRBD2. Germline V gene sequence: CDR1 LNHNV, CDR2 YYDKDF (reference sequence). The CDR3 totals 16 residues. V lost 2 bases and J lost 2; bases outside the gene matches: 8.

The chain is built from TRBV4-2 and TRBJ2-5; a weak D match, TRBD2 (5 bases). CDR3 length: 15 residues. Germline V CDR1 and CDR2: LGHNA, YNFKEQ. V lost 1 base to trimming and J lost 4 bases, with 13 bases between them. The CDR3 loop reads CASSQVFGVGETQYF. The CDR3 DNA reads as TGTGCCAGCAGCCAAGTATTCGGGGTCGGAGAGACCCAGTACTTC.

V gene TRBV28 combines with J gene TRBJ2-7, with D possibly matching TRBD2 (5 bases). V gave up 7 bases and J gave up 3 bases, with 22 bases separating them. The germline V gene encodes CDR1 MDHEN and CDR2 SYDVKM. CDR3 length: 16 amino acids. The CDR3, as DNA: TGTGCCAGCATTCCTGCCACCCGGGTCCGGGGCTACGAGCAGTACTTC. Protein product: CASIPATRVRGYEQYF.

The chain has TRBV6-1 and TRBJ2-7; 9 nucleotides line up with TRBD2. Germline trimming cut 7 bases from V and 1 base from J; bases unmatched to any gene: 8. This CDR3 contains 15 residues. Germline V gene data show CDR1 as MNHNS and CDR2 as SASEGT. The CDR3 loop is CASTNLAGVSYEQYF. CDR3 sequence (DNA): TGTGCCAGCACCAACTTAGCGGGAGTTTCCTACGAGCAGTACTTC.